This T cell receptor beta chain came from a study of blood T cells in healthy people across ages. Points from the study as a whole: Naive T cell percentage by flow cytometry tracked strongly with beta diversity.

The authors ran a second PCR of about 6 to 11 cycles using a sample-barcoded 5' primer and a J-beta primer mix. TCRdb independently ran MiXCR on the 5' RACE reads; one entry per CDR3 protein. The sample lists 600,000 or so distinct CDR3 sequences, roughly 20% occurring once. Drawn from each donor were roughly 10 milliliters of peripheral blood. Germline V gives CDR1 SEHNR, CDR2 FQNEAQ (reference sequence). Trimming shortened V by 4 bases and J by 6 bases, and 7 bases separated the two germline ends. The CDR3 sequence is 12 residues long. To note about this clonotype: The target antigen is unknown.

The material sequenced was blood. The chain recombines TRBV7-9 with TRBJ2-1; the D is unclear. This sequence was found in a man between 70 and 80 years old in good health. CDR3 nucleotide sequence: TGTGCCAGCAGCTCAGGTTTCAATGAGCAGTTCTTC. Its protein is CASSSGFNEQFF.